These 14 T cell receptor beta chains share one sample of origin, sequenced in a study of cytomegalovirus exposure and HLA in healthy donors. PCR amplification relied on 60 Vbeta primers (plus 13 Jbeta primers). The protocol was immunoSEQ multiplex PCR, while the TCRdb copy is restricted to in-frame clones and leaves out a portion. Among about 130,000 clones listed, around 80% were seen once. Sequenced material: PBMCs. All receptors come from a human donor in good health.

This rearrangement joins TRBV5-1 to TRBJ1-2; 12 bases align to TRBD1. The CDR3 extends over 15 amino acids. CDR1 and CDR2 from the germline V gene are SGHRS and YFSETQ. The V and J ends lost 3 bases and 5 bases, in that order; junction bases with no gene match: 5. For the CDR3, the DNA is TGCGCCAGCAGCTCCGGGACAGGGGGCTTTTATGGCTACACCTTC. Amino acids: CASSSGTGGFYGYTF.

The rearrangement joins TRBV5-1 to TRBJ2-3; D unclear. The V and J ends lost 0 bases and 0 bases respectively, with 14 bases between them. CDR1 is SGHRS, CDR2 YFSETQ, per germline. This CDR3 comprises 17 residues. The CDR3 DNA reads as TGCGCCAGCAGCTTGGCAGGATTGAGTACTAGCACAGATACGCAGTATTTT. Residues: CASSLAGLSTSTDTQYF.

The chain links TRBV5-1 to TRBJ2-3; the match to TRBD2 covers 8 bases. Unmatched junction bases numbered 19, after V lost 4 bases and J lost 0 bases. Looked up from germline, CDR1 is SGHRS and CDR2 is YFSETQ. CDR3 length equals 20 residues. This CDR3 is CASSGLRDTEAGESTDTQYF. CDR3 DNA sequence: TGCGCCAGCAGCGGACTCCGGGACACCGAAGCGGGGGAGAGCACAGATACGCAGTATTTT.

J is TRBJ1-4 and V is TRBV19, with 8 bases lining up with TRBD1. V was clipped by 4 bases and J by 3 bases; unmatched bases: 1. The germline gives CDR1 LNHDA, CDR2 SQIVND (reference sequence). This CDR3 is 14 amino acids long. CDR3 nucleotide sequence: TGTGCCAGTAGTACGACAGGGGCTAATGAAAAACTGTTTTTT. Protein: CASSTTGANEKLFF.

The chain uses TRBV7-2 and TRBJ2-1; D might be TRBD2 (7 bases). Trimming left V 1 base short and J 5 bases short, with 15 bases between. CDR3 length equals 16 residues. Germline-derived CDR1 and CDR2 are SGHTA and FQGNSA. The CDR3 region has the DNA TGTGCCAGCAGCTTAGGTTTACGGGGGGACAACAATGAGCAGTTCTTC. Protein sequence: CASSLGLRGDNNEQFF.

The chain's CDR3 is CASSLFGGDSDTQYF. CDR3 DNA sequence: TGTGCCAGCAGCTTATTTGGGGGGGACTCAGATACGCAGTATTTT. V is TRBV7-9 and J is TRBJ2-3; 7 positions agree with TRBD2. The V gene end was trimmed by 2 bases and the J gene end by 4 bases; junction bases not matched to a gene: 6. There are 15 residues in the CDR3. CDR1 is SEHNR and CDR2 is FQNEAQ in the germline V gene (reference sequence). Full variable domain (remainder filled in from reference TRBV7-9 and TRBJ2-3): DTGVSQNPRHKITKRGQNVTFRCDPISEHNRLYWYRQTLGQGPEFLTYFQNEAQLEKSRLLSDRFSAERPKGSFSTLEIQRTEQGDSAMYLCASSLFGGDSDTQYFGPGTRLTVL.

This chain's CDR3 is CATSATGANTEAFF. DNA of the CDR3: TGTGCTACCTCCGCTACAGGGGCGAACACTGAAGCTTTCTTT. The chain couples TRBV10-3 to TRBJ1-1; 7 bases line up with TRBD1. CDR1 and CDR2 (germline): ENHRY, SYGVKD. There are 14 residues in the CDR3.

V gene TRBV28 combines with J gene TRBJ2-3; D is possibly TRBD2 (5 bases). The V gene's germline CDR1 is MDHEN and CDR2 SYDVKM. Trimming cost V 9 bases and J 0 bases, with 7 bases left between them. This CDR3 is built from 12 residues. CDR3 amino acids: CASGLSTDTQYF. The CDR3 nucleotides read TGTGCCAGTGGACTTAGCACAGATACGCAGTATTTT. Variable domain in full (rest from reference TRBV28 and TRBJ2-3): DVKVTQSSRYLVKRTGEKVFLECVQDMDHENMFWYRQDPGLGLRLIYFSYDVKMKEKGDIPEGYSVSREKKERFSLILESASTNQTSMYLCASGLSTDTQYFGPGTRLTVL.

The chain uses TRBV28 and TRBJ1-6; D remains ambiguous. The CDR3 has 13 residues. Per the germline V gene, CDR1 is MDHEN and CDR2 is SYDVKM. The CDR3 protein is CASLSGRYSPLHF. CDR3 DNA sequence: TGTGCTAGTCTATCCGGTCGGTATTCACCCCTCCACTTT.

The CDR3: CASSMRGGAYEQYF. The CDR3 nucleotides are TGCGCCAGCAGCATGCGGGGGGGGGCCTACGAGCAGTACTTC. This chain uses TRBV5-1 with TRBJ2-7; 9 bases fit TRBD2. After removal of 4 bases from V and 2 bases from J, the junction contained 4 bases not matched to a gene. Germline CDR1 is SGHRS and CDR2 is YFSETQ. CDR3 size: 14 residues.

The V call is TRBV27, the J call TRBJ2-3; 8 positions agree with TRBD2. Germline CDR1 MNHEY, CDR2 SMNVEV (reference sequence). With 0 bases clipped from V and 4 bases from J, the junction kept 9 bases outside the gene matches. This CDR3 is built from 17 residues. CDR3 amino acids: CASSLSSFTGGPDTQYF. For the CDR3, the DNA is TGTGCCAGCAGTTTATCGTCCTTTACGGGAGGGCCAGATACGCAGTATTTT.

The chain carries TRBV2 and TRBJ2-5, with D possibly TRBD2 on 7 matching bases. CDR1 and CDR2 from the germline V gene are SNHLY and FYNNEI. The V gene lost 7 bases and the J gene lost 5 bases, with 14 bases spanning the gap. The CDR3 is made up of 13 amino acids. The CDR3 reads CASMGGPLETQYF. In nucleotides, the CDR3 is TGTGCCAGCATGGGGGGGCCATTGGAGACCCAGTACTTC.

CDR3 protein: CASSPIAADGFTF. The CDR3 nucleotides are TGTGCCAGCTCACCAATAGCAGCCGACGGTTTCACCTTC. This rearrangement joins TRBV18 to TRBJ1-2; D call uncertain. Per the germline V gene, CDR1 is KGHSH and CDR2 is LQKENI. CDR3 length: 13 amino acids. Trimming took off 2 bases at V and 13 bases at J, with 17 bases between the two ends.

This chain links TRBV18 with TRBJ2-5; 8 bases agree with TRBD2. The V segment lost 3 bases and the J segment 5 bases; nucleotides outside the gene matches: 5. The CDR3 is made up of 14 amino acids. The V gene's germline CDR1 is KGHSH and CDR2 LQKENI. The CDR3 is CASSPRGGRETQYF. The CDR3 nucleotides read TGTGCCAGCTCACCCCGGGGGGGCCGGGAGACCCAGTACTTC. The full variable domain, in which reference TRBV18 and TRBJ2-5 provide the parts outside the CDR3, is NAGVMQNPRHLVRRRGQEARLRCSPMKGHSHVYWYRQLPEEGLKFMVYLQKENIIDESGMPKERFSAEFPKEGPSILRIQQVVRGDSAAYFCASSPRGGRETQYFGPGTRLLVL.